These 11 T cell receptor beta chains were all obtained from the same sample, sequenced in a study of shared clonotypes between healthy human individuals. Method: immunoSEQ multiplex PCR; TCRdb's copy keeps in-frame clones and lacks some. The sample includes 950,000 to 1,300,000 clones, approximately 70% of them seen just once. The sequenced material came from memory CD4+ T cells sorted from blood. The sample's subset: CD45RA-negative fraction. Receptors originate from a man younger than 30 in good health.

This clone was counted ten times or more. The chain recombines TRBV7-2 with TRBJ1-2; D is unclear. Germline lookup yields CDR1 SGHTA and CDR2 FQGNSA. This CDR3 is built from 14 residues. V lost 3 bases to trimming and J lost 3 bases, with 11 bases between them. The CDR3 loop reads CASSFIGRDYGYTF. In nucleotides, the CDR3 is TGTGCCAGCAGCTTTATAGGCCGGGACTATGGCTACACCTTC.

This clone was detected once. This likely reflects a read error, since a far larger clone is one base away. The chain is built from TRBV10-3 and TRBJ2-2, with unresolved D. Germline V lookup: CDR1 ENHRY, CDR2 SYGVKD. V lost 3 bases and J lost 0, with 8 bases in between. The CDR3 is 15 amino acids. The DNA of the CDR3 is TGTGCCATCAGTGACTACACATCGAACACCGGGGAGCTGTTTTTT. Amino acid sequence: CAISDYTSNTGELFF.

The V gene is TRBV7-9, the J gene TRBJ2-7; D is perhaps TRBD2 (6 bases). Trimming removed 0 bases at V and 8 bases at J, with 11 bases between. The germline gives CDR1 SEHNR, CDR2 FQNEAQ (reference sequence). The CDR3 loop spans 13 amino acids. CDR3 amino acids: CASSLAEGRKQYF. The CDR3 bases are TGTGCCAGCAGCTTAGCTGAAGGGAGGAAGCAGTACTTC.

In regard to this clone: The same CDR3 can be traced to other DNA sequences in this sample. This chain connects TRBV6-1 to TRBJ2-1; 10 bases line up with TRBD2. The germline gives CDR1 MNHNS, CDR2 SASEGT. The CDR3 has 15 residues. Trimming at V came to 1 base and at J to 4 bases, leaving 1 base not matched to a gene. The CDR3: CASSEVAGGYNEQFF. The CDR3 coding sequence is TGTGCCAGCAGTGAAGTAGCGGGAGGTTACAATGAGCAGTTCTTC.

The rearrangement links TRBV7-2 to TRBJ2-3, with 14 bases aligning to TRBD2. The length of the CDR3 is 15 residues. CDR1 and CDR2 from the germline V gene are SGHTA and FQGNSA. The V segment lost 5 bases and the J segment 7 bases; nucleotides outside the gene matches: 5. CDR3 residues: CASSRGLAGGNTQYF. In DNA form, the CDR3 reads TGTGCCAGCAGCCGCGGACTAGCGGGGGGAAATACGCAGTATTTT.

CDR3 nucleotide sequence: TGCGCCAGCAGTCATCAGTACTTC. Translation gives CASSHQYF. The chain carries TRBV23-1 and TRBJ2-7; D gene uncertain. TRBV23-1 counts as an open reading frame of uncertain function. V was pared by 3 bases and J by 10 bases, with 1 base between. There are 8 residues in the CDR3.

This clone appeared once. The gene calls are TRBV6-5 and TRBJ2-5; the D is unclear. Deletions cut 0 bases from V and 2 bases from J, with 13 bases between. CDR1 is MNHEY, CDR2 SVGAGI, per germline. The CDR3 sequence is 16 residues long. Written as DNA, the CDR3 is TGTGCCAGCAGTTACTCGAATGGACGCGCGCAAGAGACCCAGTACTTC. This encodes CASSYSNGRAQETQYF.

In regard to this clone: The sample contains more than one DNA sequence encoding this CDR3. The chain employs TRBV10-1 and TRBJ1-1; the D is unclear. The CDR3 has 13 residues. Germline values: CDR1 WNHNN, CDR2 SYGVQD (reference sequence). The ends were cut back, 6 bases at V and 0 bases at J, with 8 bases in the middle. The CDR3 nucleotides read TGCGCCAGCAGGAGGGAGATGAACACTGAAGCTTTCTTT. It is translated as CASRREMNTEAFF.

This clone was found once. The chain couples TRBV9 to TRBJ2-1; D might be TRBD2 (5 bases). The V end was cut by 3 bases, the J end by 4 bases, with 5 bases between. CDR3 length equals 12 residues. Germline loops: CDR1 SGDLS, CDR2 YYNGEE. This CDR3 is CASSAGYNEQFF. The CDR3 DNA reads TGTGCCAGCAGCGCGGGATACAATGAGCAGTTCTTC.

This clone was seen ten or more times. This chain links TRBV18 with TRBJ2-2; D is perhaps TRBD1 (5 bases). Trimming pared 4 bases from V and 5 bases from J, leaving 8 bases between. This CDR3 contains 13 residues. The germline CDR1 and CDR2 sequences are KGHSH and LQKENI. The CDR3 reads CASSQRQTGELFF. The CDR3 bases are TGTGCCAGCTCACAAAGACAGACCGGGGAGCTGTTTTTT.

This clone was recorded once. At one end the junction does not follow the germline gene, possibly because of a read error. This sequence joins TRBV30 and TRBJ2-3; 8 nucleotides align to TRBD1. The CDR3 contains 15 residues. Germline V gene data show CDR1 as GTSNPN and CDR2 as SVGIG (reference sequence). CDR3 DNA: TGTACCTGGAGTGGCGGCAGGGGGCAAACAGATACGCAGTATTTT. Translated, it gives CTWSGGRGQTDTQYF. Full variable domain (outside the CDR3, taken from reference TRBV30 and TRBJ2-3): SQTIHQWPATLVQPVGSPLSLECTVEGTSNPNLYWYRQAAGRGLQLLFYSVGIGQISSEVPQNLSASRPQDRQFILSSKKLLLSDSGFYLCTWSGGRGQTDTQYFGPGTRLTVL.